The T cell receptor beta chain under discussion was sequenced for a study of blood T cell repertoires in COVID-19. Generated by immunoSEQ multiplex PCR, the TCRdb table keeps only in-frame clones and is missing some. The repertoire holds about 240,000 clones, with around 79% as singletons. This CDR3 is built from 14 residues. From germline, CDR1 is KGHSH and CDR2 LQKENI. Trimming took off 3 bases at V and 4 bases at J, with 12 bases between the two ends. The sequence was obtained from a woman at least 80 years old with acute or convalescent COVID-19. Sequencing input: peripheral blood. This chain uses TRBV18 with TRBJ1-2, with D perhaps TRBD1 (6 bases). The CDR3 loop is CASSPAGTTYGYTF. The CDR3 DNA sequence: TGTGCCAGCTCACCGGCCGGGACAACCTATGGCTACACCTTC.